A single T cell receptor beta chain is shown here with its context. This sample is drawn from a study of cytomegalovirus exposure and HLA in healthy donors. Study as a whole: Previous work identified some 120 million unique TCR beta sequences from approximately 190 million T cells. Ancestry clustering placed about 86% of about 400 genotyped donors in the Caucasian-associated cluster.

The CDR3 length is 14 residues. Germline V gene lookup returns CDR1 SGHVS and CDR2 FQNEAQ. V shed 7 bases and J 3 bases; nucleotides not matched to a gene: 9. Amplification used 60 Vbeta primers and 13 Jbeta primers. TCRdb keeps only in-frame clones here, not all; method: immunoSEQ multiplex PCR. The top ten clones hold more than 2% of a sample with fewer than 350,000 clones, about 87% of them seen once. The rearrangement uses TRBV7-8 and TRBJ2-7; 7 nucleotides agree with TRBD1. Sequenced sample: PBMCs. This clonotype was obtained from a woman aged 18-29 years in good health and CMV-seronegative. DNA for the CDR3: TGTGCCAGCACCGTGCAACAGGGGTACTACGAGCAGTACTTC. Its protein product is CASTVQQGYYEQYF.